This T cell receptor beta chain was recorded in a study of TIL therapy for anti-PD-1-resistant metastatic lung cancer. Study as a whole: By whole-exome sequencing, median non-synonymous tumor mutation burden was roughly 1.6 mutations per megabase.

The libraries were made with immunoSEQ v3. The repertoire was sequenced with immunoSEQ multiplex PCR; TCRdb's copy has only in-frame clones and lacks some. The sample has about 47,000 clones, around 86% seen once; the top ten hold around 5.1%. Germline CDR1 is SGHTA and CDR2 is FQGTGA. V trimming: 2 bases; J trimming: 6 bases; junction bases outside the gene matches: 4. The CDR3 is made up of 14 amino acids. Time point denoted: pre-treatment sample, taken before nivolumab and TIL therapy. Adults with stage 4 NSCLC were enrolled in a phase I trial. This specimen consisted of blood, obtained at baseline. This rearrangement joins TRBV7-3 to TRBJ2-3, with 8 bases fitting TRBD2. This TCR derives from a person aged 25-85 years with non-small cell lung cancer. CDR3 loop: CASSLGLADDTQYF. CDR3 nucleotides: TGTGCCAGCAGCTTAGGACTAGCTGACGATACGCAGTATTTT.